This TCR beta chain emerged from a study of blood T cell repertoires in COVID-19 (dated by TCRdb to about 2020). A note on the overall study: The collaborator samples originated in the United States, Italy and Spain and spanned the acute and convalescent phases of COVID-19. The material from the prospective study consisted of cDNA or gDNA derived from T cells, B-cell-depleted T cells, or PBMCs. Subjects who had been exposed to COVID-19, were actively infected with it, or had recovered from it provided the deeply sampled blood TCRbeta repertoires that made up the dataset. The repertoires were released in a freely available public database meant as a resource for research on the immune response to SARS-CoV-2. Samples came from the ongoing ImmuneRACE study (first 160 participants) plus 1,254 subjects from 6 global collaborators. A de-identified subject ID, COVID-19 status, age in years and sex were almost always included in the sample metadata. HLA class I and class II types, where available, came from metadata supplied by the sample provider rather than from assay-based typing.

The collaborating institutions used their own protocols to collect whole blood in K2EDTA tubes. For TCRbeta analysis, collaborators shipped samples as frozen whole blood, isolated PBMCs, or DNA extracted from either of those sample types. Counted from cysteine to phenylalanine, this CDR3 has 13 amino acids. The DNA shown is the 39-base CDR3, in frame from base 1. The CDR1 and CDR2 encoded by the germline V gene are MGHDK and SYGVNS. The V end gives up 5 bases and the J end 9 bases, leaving 9 bases in the junction not matched to a gene. Beyond this particular receptor, the publication reports: Clinical and demographic metadata were provided uncurated, with the amount varying by source and participant.

This clone was detected only once. Its antigen is not yet known. No base qualities exist here, and no much larger clone lies one base off it. TCRbeta CDR3 regions were amplified from genomic DNA using the immunoSEQ Assay, a bias-controlled multiplex PCR. The study's own analysis went as follows. The number of nucleated cells in each sample was estimated by amplification of reference gene primers within the assay. To quantify the absolute abundance of each unique TCRbeta CDR3 rearrangement, sequence reads were collapsed and filtered. For each sample, productive Simpson clonality was calculated as the square root of Simpson's diversity index over productive rearrangements. The table comes from immuneACCESS by way of TCRdb, which keeps in-frame sequences with V and J called. Part of the clones is missing from these tables; in studies checked, under half for an unresolved V gene and the rest for unknown reasons. The DNA was the basis for D and trimming; V, J and clone size are from that table. This sample lists fewer than 250,000 clones; 88% were detected once. Around 1.6% of the sample rests with the top ten.

The sequencing input was peripheral blood. The rearrangement joined TRBV25-1 to TRBJ1-1; 7 junctional bases match TRBD1. This sequence originates from a man between 70 and 80 years old with acute or convalescent COVID-19. The CDR3 reads CASSSGTEIKAFF. The sequence in DNA is TGTGCCAGCAGTTCCGGGACAGAAATTAAAGCTTTCTTT. The variable domain in full, with residues beyond the CDR3 obtained from the reference TRBV25-1 and TRBJ1-1 genes, is EADIYQTPRYLVIGTGKKITLECSQTMGHDKMYWYQQDPGMELHLIHYSYGVNSTEKGDLSSESTVSRIRTEHFPLTLESARPSHTSQYLCASSSGTEIKAFFGQGTRLTVV.